Below are 20 T cell receptor beta chains sequenced from a single sample in a study of CD8+ T cells in alopecia areata. Stated treatment: oral pan-JAK inhibitor, 5-10 mg twice daily. The authors extracted RNA and reverse transcribed it into cDNA as the sequencing template. Assay used: immunoSEQ multiplex PCR; TCRdb lists only in-frame clones, some missing. This sample has 200,000 to 250,000 clones; about 64% occur once, and the top ten carry roughly 4.2%. The sequencing here drew on CD4+ T cells sorted from blood, taken at week 4, from a patient treated with tofacitinib. The receptors stem from a human donor with alopecia areata.

The chain uses TRBV7-9 and TRBJ2-2; tentatively, D is TRBD2 (6 bases). Trimming left V 5 bases short and J 0 bases short, with 13 bases between. This CDR3 comprises 16 residues. Looked up from germline, CDR1 is SEHNR and CDR2 is FQNEAQ (reference sequence). The DNA for the CDR3 is TGTGCCAGCAGCCATGCAGCGGGTCCGAACACCGGGGAGCTGTTTTTT. Protein: CASSHAAGPNTGELFF.

The chain combines TRBV13 with TRBJ2-5, with TRBD2 matching 9 bases. Germline CDR1 is PRHDT and CDR2 is FYEKMQ (reference sequence). Germline trimming cut 6 bases from V and 2 bases from J; bases unmatched to any gene: 1. The CDR3 extends over 13 amino acids. The CDR3 here is CASRRGGQETQYF. CDR3 coding DNA: TGTGCCAGCAGGCGGGGGGGTCAAGAGACCCAGTACTTC.

CDR3 DNA: TGTGCCAGCAGCTTAGTACTAGCGGGGAACAATGAGCAGTTCTTC. Its protein is CASSLVLAGNNEQFF. The V and J genes are TRBV7-9 and TRBJ2-1, with 10 bases matching TRBD2. V lost 1 base, J lost 5 bases, and 2 bases stayed unmatched. Germline values: CDR1 SEHNR, CDR2 FQNEAQ (reference sequence). CDR3 length equals 15 residues.

This chain uses TRBV7-8 with TRBJ2-4, with D possibly matching TRBD2 (6 bases). The CDR3 is 12 amino acids. CDR1 and CDR2 from the germline V gene are SGHVS and FQNEAQ. Trimming removed 4 bases from V and 12 bases from J, with 13 bases in between. CDR3 bases: TGTGCCAGCAGCTCGTGGGGGGAGTATCAGTACTTC. Amino acids: CASSSWGEYQYF.

This chain links TRBV9 with TRBJ1-5; tentative D call: TRBD1 (6 bases). The germline V gene has CDR1 SGDLS and CDR2 YYNGEE. Trimming took 8 bases from V and 4 from J, leaving 22 bases between them. The CDR3 totals 16 residues. The CDR3 is CARKNGGHIGNQPQHF. The DNA for the CDR3 is TGTGCCAGGAAAAATGGGGGACACATAGGGAATCAGCCCCAGCATTTT. Full variable domain (remainder filled in from reference TRBV9 and TRBJ1-5): DSGVTQTPKHLITATGQRVTLRCSPRSGDLSVYWYQQSLDQGLQFLIQYYNGEERAKGNILERFSAQQFPDLHSELNLSSLELGDSALYFCARKNGGHIGNQPQHFGDGTRLSIL.

This clone turned up a few times. The chain combines TRBV4-3 with TRBJ2-7, with D hard to call. Germline CDR1 and CDR2: LGHNA and YSLEER. Trimming removed 0 bases from V and 0 bases from J, with 9 bases in between. The CDR3 length is 15 residues. The CDR3 nucleotides read TGCGCCAGCAGCCAAGAGGGCGGAAGCTCCTACGAGCAGTACTTC. Protein sequence: CASSQEGGSSYEQYF.

The chain has TRBV30 and TRBJ1-6; no clear D gene. Germline assignment: CDR1 GTSNPN and CDR2 SVGIG (reference sequence). V was cut by 0 bases and J by 7 bases, with 7 bases left in between. The CDR3 has 13 residues. The CDR3 region has the DNA TGTGCCTGGAGTGTTTGGAAGAATTCACCCCTCCACTTT. Encoded protein: CAWSVWKNSPLHF. Drawing the rest from reference TRBV30 and TRBJ1-6, the complete variable domain is SQTIHQWPATLVQPVGSPLSLECTVEGTSNPNLYWYRQAAGRGLQLLFYSVGIGQISSEVPQNLSASRPQDRQFILSSKKLLLSDSGFYLCAWSVWKNSPLHFGNGTRLTVT.

This clone appeared a single time. The J gene is TRBJ2-4, the V gene TRBV4-2; TRBD2 agrees at 11 bases. Trimming at V came to 2 bases and at J to 4 bases, leaving 4 bases not matched to a gene. In germline, CDR1 is LGHNA, CDR2 YNFKEQ. CDR3 size: 16 residues. CDR3 in amino acids: CASSQIGTSGKNIQYF. For the CDR3, the DNA is TGTGCCAGCAGCCAAATAGGGACTAGCGGAAAAAACATTCAGTACTTC.

The chain employs TRBV29-1 and TRBJ1-1, with D hard to call. With 4 bases removed from V and 1 base from J, the gap between germline ends came to 10 bases. Germline values: CDR1 SQVTM, CDR2 ANQGSEA. The CDR3 extends over 13 amino acids. CDR3 protein: CSVVWHPNTEAFF. CDR3 sequence (DNA): TGCAGCGTTGTTTGGCACCCGAACACTGAAGCTTTCTTT.

V usage is TRBV30 and J usage is TRBJ2-7; possibly TRBD1 for D (6 bases). The V gene's germline CDR1 is GTSNPN and CDR2 SVGIG (reference sequence). CDR3 length equals 15 residues. The V end was cut by 4 bases, the J end by 2 bases, with 18 bases between. The CDR3 loop is CAWIPGHPGAYEQYF. The CDR3 DNA follows: TGTGCCTGGATTCCGGGACACCCTGGGGCCTACGAGCAGTACTTC.

The chain is built from TRBV14 and TRBJ1-2; D unresolved. This CDR3 has 13 residues. V was clipped by 4 bases and J by 2 bases, with 8 bases between them. The V gene's germline CDR1 is SGHDN and CDR2 FVKESK. CDR3 residues: CASSPQENYGYTF. The CDR3, as DNA: TGTGCCAGCAGCCCCCAAGAGAACTATGGCTACACCTTC.

This rearrangement joins TRBV5-1 to TRBJ2-5, with unresolved D. Germline assignment: CDR1 SGHRS and CDR2 YFSETQ. V shed 0 bases and J shed 5 bases, with 8 bases lying between them. The CDR3 runs to 13 residues. The CDR3 here is CASSLGRRETQYF. The CDR3 DNA is TGCGCCAGCAGCTTGGGTCGCAGGGAGACCCAGTACTTC.

V usage is TRBV7-3 and J usage is TRBJ2-1, with a tentative D call TRBD1 (6 bases). CDR3 size: 13 residues. CDR1 is SGHTA, CDR2 FQGTGA, per germline. V lost 5 bases to trimming and J lost 7 bases, with 12 bases between them. The CDR3 spells CASSPGQPNEQFF. In DNA form, the CDR3 reads TGTGCCAGCAGCCCCGGACAGCCGAATGAGCAGTTCTTC.

The J gene is TRBJ2-1, the V gene TRBV7-2, with 7 nucleotides matching TRBD2. Germline CDR1 is SGHTA and CDR2 is FQGNSA. J gave up 7 bases and V 6 bases, and 12 bases lay outside the gene matches. This CDR3 is 15 amino acids long. In nucleotides, the CDR3 is TGTGCCAGCAGTTATCAAGCGGGGACGGGGAATGAGCAGTTCTTC. Translation gives CASSYQAGTGNEQFF.

This clone was detected only once. J is TRBJ1-1 and V is TRBV27; no firm D call. The CDR3 has 16 residues. From germline, CDR1 is MNHEY and CDR2 SMNVEV (reference sequence). The V end lost 7 bases, the J end lost 1 base, and 19 bases lay between the germline ends. The CDR3 nucleotides are TGTGCCAGCAATGTCGACCCCCACACGACGAACACTGAAGCTTTCTTT. It yields the protein CASNVDPHTTNTEAFF.

Comment on this clone: Different DNA sequences within this sample yield the same CDR3. CDR3 sequence reads: CAWSDGTSSYEQYF. Written as DNA, the CDR3 is TGTGCCTGGAGTGATGGCACTTCCTCCTACGAGCAGTACTTC. The genes are TRBV30 and TRBJ2-7; no clear D gene. Germline V CDR1 and CDR2: GTSNPN, SVGIG (reference sequence). Trimming removed 1 base from V and 0 bases from J, with 10 bases in between. This CDR3 is built from 14 residues. Full variable domain (rest looked up from reference TRBV30 and TRBJ2-7): SQTIHQWPATLVQPVGSPLSLECTVEGTSNPNLYWYRQAAGRGLQLLFYSVGIGQISSEVPQNLSASRPQDRQFILSSKKLLLSDSGFYLCAWSDGTSSYEQYFGPGTRLTVT.

CDR3 nucleotides: TGTGCCAGCAGCCTCCCCCCCTTCACTGAAGCTTTCTTT. Its translation: CASSLPPFTEAFF. This sequence joins TRBV14 and TRBJ1-1; no clear D. With 4 bases removed from V and 4 bases from J, the gap between germline ends came to 10 bases. The CDR3 contains 13 residues. Germline V CDR1 and CDR2: SGHDN, FVKESK.

Details on this clone: This sample includes further DNA sequences coding for the same CDR3. The chain joins TRBV30 to TRBJ1-5, with D uncertain. This CDR3 is 13 amino acids long. V was pared by 0 bases and J by 4 bases, with 7 bases between. Germline V lookup: CDR1 GTSNPN, CDR2 SVGIG (reference sequence). The CDR3: CAWSVLGNQPQHF. The CDR3 bases are TGTGCCTGGAGTGTATTGGGGAATCAGCCCCAGCATTTT.

The chain combines TRBV15 with TRBJ1-5; no definite D call. The CDR3 is 13 amino acids. Germline V lookup: CDR1 LNHNV, CDR2 YYDKDF (reference sequence). Trimming left V 4 bases short and J 6 bases short, with 10 bases between. The CDR3 reads CATSMVTRQPQHF. CDR3 DNA sequence: TGTGCCACCAGCATGGTGACGCGTCAGCCCCAGCATTTT.

This clone was seen more than once but under ten times. The CDR3 is CASSLSRGTGELFF. CDR3 sequence (DNA): TGTGCCAGCAGTTTATCGAGGGGGACCGGGGAGCTGTTTTTT. The chain employs TRBV27 and TRBJ2-2; D is perhaps TRBD1 (6 bases). Per the germline V gene, CDR1 is MNHEY and CDR2 is SMNVEV (reference sequence). V was trimmed by 0 bases and J by 5 bases, leaving 7 bases between them. There are 14 residues in the CDR3.